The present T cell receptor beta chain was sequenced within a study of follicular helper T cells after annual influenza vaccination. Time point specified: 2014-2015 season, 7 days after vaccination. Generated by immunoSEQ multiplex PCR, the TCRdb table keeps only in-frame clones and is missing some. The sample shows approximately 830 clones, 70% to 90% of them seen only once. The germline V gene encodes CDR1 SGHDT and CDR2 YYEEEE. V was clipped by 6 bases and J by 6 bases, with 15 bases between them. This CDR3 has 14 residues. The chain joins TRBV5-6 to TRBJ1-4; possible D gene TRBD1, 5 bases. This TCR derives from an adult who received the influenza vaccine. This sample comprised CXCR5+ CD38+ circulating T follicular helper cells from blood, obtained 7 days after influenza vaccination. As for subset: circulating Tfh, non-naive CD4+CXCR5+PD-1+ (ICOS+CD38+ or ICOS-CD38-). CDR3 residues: CASTLKGGDEKLFF. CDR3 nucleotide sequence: TGTGCCAGCACCCTCAAGGGAGGGGATGAAAAACTGTTTTTT.